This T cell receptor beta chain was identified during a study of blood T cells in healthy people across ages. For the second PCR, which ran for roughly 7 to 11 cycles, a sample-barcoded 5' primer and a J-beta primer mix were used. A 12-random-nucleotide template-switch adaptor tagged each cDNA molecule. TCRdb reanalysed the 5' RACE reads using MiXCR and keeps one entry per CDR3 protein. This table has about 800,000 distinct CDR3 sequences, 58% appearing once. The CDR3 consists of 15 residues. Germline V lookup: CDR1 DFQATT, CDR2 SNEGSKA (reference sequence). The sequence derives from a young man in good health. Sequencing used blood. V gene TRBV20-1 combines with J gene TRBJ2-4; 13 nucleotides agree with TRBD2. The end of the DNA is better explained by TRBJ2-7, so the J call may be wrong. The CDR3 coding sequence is TGCAGTGCTAGTGAACTAGCGGGAGGGCAGAGCGAGCAGTACTTC. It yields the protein CSASELAGGQSEQYF.